This TCR beta chain appears in the sequencing data of a study of T cells expressing NK-cell markers. This CDR3 region has 12 residues. Germline V gene lookup returns CDR1 MNHEY and CDR2 SVGAGI. UMI-tagged 5'RACE template switching yielded the TCR beta cDNA. Each CDR3 protein gets one entry in TCRdb, which reprocessed the 5' RACE reads and gives no DNA. The table for this sample gives 550,000 to 600,000 distinct CDR3 sequences. This TCR came from a man between 18 and 29 years old in good health. This rearrangement joins TRBV6-5 to TRBJ2-3. The sequenced sample consisted of blood T cells: a sorted CD56 or NKG2C T cell subset, CD4+ or CD8+ T cells, or bulk PBMC T cells (not recorded which). Here the CDR3 reads CATISQADTQYF.